The rows below give T cell receptor beta chains drawn from one sample of a study of blood T cell repertoires in COVID-19. Sequenced by immunoSEQ multiplex PCR; TCRdb stores in-frame clones only, minus some. This sample has 210,000 or so clones; about 82% occur once, and the top ten carry approximately 5.1%. Specimen: peripheral blood. The receptors come from a man aged 45-65 years with COVID-19, enrolled during active disease. Each CDR3 is given with its conserved first and last residue. A D gene is named only where the DNA matches it firmly. Rows give clone size only sometimes, using once, few, many, or a class for an expanded clone.

CDR3: CASSDHWGGKNNSPLHF; DNA: TGTGCCAGCAGCGATCATTGGGGGGGGAAAAATAATTCACCCCTCCACTTT; D: .; size: .; J: TRBJ1-6; V: TRBV21-1
CDR3: CASSFGGSMNTEAFF; DNA: TGTGCCAGCAGTTTCGGGGGTTCCATGAACACTGAAGCTTTCTTT; D: .; size: once; J: TRBJ1-1; V: TRBV28
CDR3: CASSTGESGAVDTQYF; DNA: TGTGCCAGCAGTACGGGAGAGAGCGGGGCGGTTGATACGCAGTATTTT; D: TRBD2; size: .; J: TRBJ2-3; V: TRBV27
CDR3: CASSPRGFGVWKETQYF; DNA: TGTGCCAGCAGCCCCCGAGGCTTTGGAGTCTGGAAAGAGACCCAGTACTTC; D: .; size: once; J: TRBJ2-5; V: TRBV9
CDR3: CASSLSVAGGHETQYF; DNA: TGTGCCAGCAGCTTGTCGGTAGCGGGGGGCCATGAGACCCAGTACTTC; D: TRBD2; size: .; J: TRBJ2-5; V: TRBV5-5
CDR3: CASSLDGQATYGYTF; DNA: TGCGCCAGCAGCTTGGACGGACAGGCAACGTATGGCTACACCTTC; D: TRBD1; size: .; J: TRBJ1-2; V: TRBV5-1
CDR3: CAGVDWQEDTQYF; DNA: TGTGCCGGGGTTGACTGGCAAGAAGATACGCAGTATTTT; D: .; size: .; J: TRBJ2-3; V: TRBV30
CDR3: CAISGLAGGPGTDTQYF; DNA: TGTGCCATCAGTGGCCTAGCGGGGGGCCCTGGCACAGATACGCAGTATTTT; D: TRBD2; size: .; J: TRBJ2-3; V: TRBV10-3
CDR3: CASSTSGGLTYEQYF; DNA: TGCGCCAGCAGTACCAGCGGGGGATTAACCTACGAGCAGTACTTC; D: TRBD2; size: .; J: TRBJ2-7; V: TRBV5-1
CDR3: CASSVGQGTQETQYF; DNA: TGTGCCAGCAGTGTAGGCCAGGGAACCCAAGAGACCCAGTACTTC; D: .; size: .; J: TRBJ2-5; V: TRBV2
CDR3: CASSSDRGYEQYF; DNA: TGTGCCAGCAGCTCGGACAGGGGTTACGAGCAGTACTTC; D: TRBD1; size: .; J: TRBJ2-7; V: TRBV11-3
CDR3: CASSFSNQETQYF; DNA: TGTGCCAGCAGCTTTTCCAATCAAGAGACCCAGTACTTC; D: .; size: .; J: TRBJ2-5; V: TRBV7-3
CDR3: CASSLAQGWGLEAFF; DNA: TGTGCCAGCAGCTTAGCACAGGGGTGGGGGCTTGAAGCTTTCTTT; D: TRBD1; size: .; J: TRBJ1-1; V: TRBV5-8
CDR3: CASSASTADTQYF; DNA: TGTGCCAGCAGCGCATCTACCGCAGATACGCAGTATTTT; D: .; size: .; J: TRBJ2-3; V: TRBV7-2
CDR3: CASRGTPNTEAFF; DNA: TGCGCCAGCAGAGGGACACCGAACACTGAAGCTTTCTTT; D: .; size: once; J: TRBJ1-1; V: TRBV10-1
CDR3: CASSFVQGVATDTQYF; DNA: TGTGCCAGCAGCTTCGTCCAGGGGGTCGCTACAGATACGCAGTATTTT; D: TRBD1; size: .; J: TRBJ2-3; V: TRBV7-8
CDR3: CASSQWTGGVRGYGYTF; DNA: TGTGCCAGTAGTCAGTGGACAGGGGGCGTCAGGGGCTATGGCTACACCTTC; D: TRBD1; size: .; J: TRBJ1-2; V: TRBV19
CDR3: CATGTGELNTEAFF; DNA: TGTGCCACCGGGACAGGGGAACTGAACACTGAAGCTTTCTTT; D: TRBD1; size: .; J: TRBJ1-1; V: TRBV4-2
CDR3: CASSQDTRNIQYF; DNA: TGTGCCAGCAGCCAAGATACGAGAAACATTCAGTACTTC; D: .; size: .; J: TRBJ2-4; V: TRBV4-2
CDR3: CAISERTSGEETQYF; DNA: TGTGCCATCAGTGAGCGAACTAGCGGGGAGGAGACCCAGTACTTC; D: TRBD2; size: .; J: TRBJ2-5; V: TRBV10-3
CDR3: CASSEDPGQMNTEAFF; DNA: TGTGCCAGCAGTGAAGATCCGGGACAGATGAACACTGAAGCTTTCTTT; D: TRBD1; size: .; J: TRBJ1-1; V: TRBV2
CDR3: CASSSAYEQYF; DNA: TGTGCCAGTAGTTCCGCCTATGAGCAGTACTTC; D: .; size: .; J: TRBJ2-7; V: TRBV19
CDR3: CASSLAAGGPYEQYF; DNA: TGTGCCAGCAGCTTAGCAGCGGGGGGACCCTACGAGCAGTACTTC; D: TRBD2; size: .; J: TRBJ2-7; V: TRBV7-9
CDR3: CASSQGTGANTEAFF; DNA: TGCGCCAGCAGCCAAGGGACAGGGGCGAACACTGAAGCTTTCTTT; D: TRBD1; size: .; J: TRBJ1-1; V: TRBV5-1
CDR3: CASSLVAGATDTQYF; DNA: TGTGCCAGCAGCTTAGTGGCGGGGGCTACAGATACGCAGTATTTT; D: .; size: .; J: TRBJ2-3; V: TRBV7-2
CDR3: CASSHQDRGLYEQYF; DNA: TGTGCCAGCAGCCACCAGGACAGGGGGCTCTACGAGCAGTACTTC; D: TRBD1; size: .; J: TRBJ2-7; V: TRBV3-1/TRBV3-2
CDR3: CASSISSGGPYEQYF; DNA: TGTGCCAGCAGTATTTCTAGCGGGGGGCCCTACGAGCAGTACTTC; D: TRBD2; size: .; J: TRBJ2-7; V: TRBV28
CDR3: CASSLWTGGSGELFF; DNA: TGCGCCAGCAGCCTCTGGACAGGGGGCTCGGGGGAGCTGTTTTTT; D: TRBD1; size: .; J: TRBJ2-2; V: TRBV5-1
CDR3: CATSRDRDIYGYTF; DNA: TGTGCCACCAGCAGAGACCGGGACATCTATGGCTACACCTTC; D: .; size: once; J: TRBJ1-2; V: TRBV15
CDR3: CASSSWTSGGYNEQFF; DNA: TGCGCCAGCAGCTCCTGGACTAGCGGGGGGTACAATGAGCAGTTCTTC; D: TRBD2; size: .; J: TRBJ2-1; V: TRBV5-1
CDR3: CASSPGLAETNEQFF; DNA: TGCGCCAGCAGCCCCGGACTAGCGGAAACTAATGAGCAGTTCTTC; D: TRBD2; size: .; J: TRBJ2-1; V: TRBV5-1
CDR3: CASSQATSDAGELFF; DNA: TGCGCCAGCAGCCAAGCGACTAGCGATGCCGGGGAGCTGTTTTTT; D: TRBD2; size: .; J: TRBJ2-2; V: TRBV4-1
CDR3: CASSLAGQGAGGYTF; DNA: TGTGCCAGCAGTTTGGCGGGACAGGGGGCGGGCGGCTACACCTTC; D: TRBD1; size: .; J: TRBJ1-2; V: TRBV27
CDR3: CASTLGLEAFF; DNA: TGTGCCAGTACCCTGGGCCTCGAAGCTTTCTTT; D: .; size: many; J: TRBJ1-1; V: TRBV19
CDR3: CASSLGGQENYGYTF; DNA: TGTGCCAGCAGTTTAGGAGGGCAGGAGAACTATGGCTACACCTTC; D: .; size: .; J: TRBJ1-2; V: TRBV28
CDR3: CASSHWVGGGVADTQYF; DNA: TGTGCCAGCAGCCATTGGGTCGGCGGGGGAGTCGCAGATACGCAGTATTTT; D: TRBD2; size: .; J: TRBJ2-3; V: TRBV14
CDR3: CASSLRAGTSDSYEQYF; DNA: TGTGCCAGCAGTTTACGTGCCGGGACTTCAGACTCCTACGAGCAGTACTTC; D: .; size: once; J: TRBJ2-7; V: TRBV28
CDR3: CASETGTGLNRELFF; DNA: TGCGCCAGCGAGACCGGGACAGGGTTGAACAGGGAGCTGTTTTTT; D: TRBD1; size: .; J: TRBJ2-2; V: TRBV5-1
CDR3: CASSLKAGPRGTGELFF; DNA: TGTGCCAGCAGTTTAAAGGCAGGCCCAAGGGGTACCGGGGAGCTGTTTTTT; D: .; size: .; J: TRBJ2-2; V: TRBV27
CDR3: CASSPRTGDQETQYF; DNA: TGTGCCAGCAGCCCCCGGACAGGGGACCAGGAGACCCAGTACTTC; D: TRBD1; size: .; J: TRBJ2-5; V: TRBV7-9
CDR3: CASSLAPWRGGNEKLFF; DNA: TGCGCCAGCAGCCTCGCTCCGTGGAGGGGAGGTAATGAAAAACTGTTTTTT; D: .; size: few; J: TRBJ1-4; V: TRBV4-1
CDR3: CASSPQYEQFF; DNA: TGTGCCAGCAGCCCGCAGTATGAGCAGTTCTTC; D: .; size: .; J: TRBJ2-1; V: TRBV7-9
CDR3: CARSPGLANTGELFF; DNA: TGTGCCAGATCCCCGGGACTGGCGAACACCGGGGAGCTGTTTTTT; D: .; size: .; J: TRBJ2-2; V: TRBV21-1
CDR3: CASSQPGGGEAFF; DNA: TGTGCCAGCAGCCAACCAGGGGGTGGTGAAGCTTTCTTT; D: TRBD1; size: .; J: TRBJ1-1; V: TRBV3-1/TRBV3-2
CDR3: CASSEGVEQPQHF; DNA: TGTGCCAGCAGTGAAGGGGTGGAGCAGCCCCAGCATTTT; D: .; size: .; J: TRBJ1-5; V: TRBV6-1
CDR3: CSVDVLGTGYGYTF; DNA: TGCAGCGTTGATGTATTGGGGACAGGCTATGGCTACACCTTC; D: TRBD1; size: .; J: TRBJ1-2; V: TRBV29-1
CDR3: CASSRLAGGRGEQFF; DNA: TGTGCCAGCAGCCGACTAGCGGGGGGGCGTGGTGAGCAGTTCTTC; D: TRBD2; size: .; J: TRBJ2-1; V: TRBV2
CDR3: CASSATTGGGFYEQYF; DNA: TGCGCCAGCAGCGCTACTACAGGGGGCGGTTTTTACGAGCAGTACTTC; D: TRBD1; size: .; J: TRBJ2-7; V: TRBV4-1
CDR3: CAWSPRQLYEQYF; DNA: TGTGCCTGGAGTCCAAGACAACTTTACGAGCAGTACTTC; D: .; size: .; J: TRBJ2-7; V: TRBV30
CDR3: CASSPSGAGGELFF; DNA: TGTGCCAGCTCACCATCAGGGGCCGGCGGGGAGCTGTTTTTT; D: .; size: .; J: TRBJ2-2; V: TRBV18
CDR3: CASSLIQGGDSPLHF; DNA: TGCGCCAGCAGCCTAATACAGGGCGGAGACTCACCCCTCCACTTT; D: .; size: .; J: TRBJ1-6; V: TRBV5-1
CDR3: CASSQNPGTGATEAFF; DNA: TGTGCCAGCAGCCAAAATCCCGGGACAGGGGCCACTGAAGCTTTCTTT; D: TRBD1; size: .; J: TRBJ1-1; V: TRBV3-1/TRBV3-2
CDR3: CASSVGHLSGQPQHF; DNA: TGTGCCAGCAGCGTCGGACACCTTAGTGGTCAGCCCCAGCATTTT; D: .; size: .; J: TRBJ1-5; V: TRBV3-1/TRBV3-2
CDR3: CASSLDTNYGYTF; DNA: TGTGCCAGCAGCTTAGATACTAACTATGGCTACACCTTC; D: .; size: .; J: TRBJ1-2; V: TRBV7-9
CDR3: CASSYSRTSGGNTIYF; DNA: TGTGCCAGCAGTTACTCTCGGACATCAGGAGGAAACACCATATATTTT; D: .; size: .; J: TRBJ1-3; V: TRBV6-5
CDR3: CASSSMTGKTEAFF; DNA: TGTGCCAGCAGTTCGATGACAGGGAAGACTGAAGCTTTCTTT; D: TRBD1; size: .; J: TRBJ1-1; V: TRBV6-5
CDR3: CASSFDRGTSDTQYF; DNA: TGTGCCAGCAGCTTCGACAGGGGAACTTCAGATACGCAGTATTTT; D: TRBD1; size: .; J: TRBJ2-3; V: TRBV7-3
CDR3: CASGRGNQETQYF; DNA: TGTGCCAGCGGTAGGGGGAACCAAGAGACCCAGTACTTC; D: .; size: .; J: TRBJ2-5; V: TRBV28
CDR3: CASSQRPDTQYF; DNA: TGTGCCAGCAGTCAGAGGCCAGATACGCAGTATTTT; D: .; size: .; J: TRBJ2-3; V: TRBV6-5
CDR3: CASSQEKGAIYGYTF; DNA: TGTGCCAGCAGCCAAGAGAAAGGGGCCATCTATGGCTACACCTTC; D: .; size: .; J: TRBJ1-2; V: TRBV4-2